The 3 T cell receptor beta chains reported below all come from one sample, sequenced in a study of human T cells and chemical hapten exposure. MiXCR, run by TCRdb on the RACE reads, gives a single entry per CDR3 protein. The profile covers 35,000 to 45,000 distinct CDR3 sequences, with approximately 13% appearing a single time and 5.7% taken by the ten largest. This sample's time point: pre-sensitization, week 0. Documented treatment: therapeutic diphenylcyclopropenone sensitization with weekly scalp DPC. Sequencing was performed on whole blood, taken in connection with sensitization to the hapten diphenylcyclopropenone (DPC). The receptors here all came from a woman aged 25 to 39 with alopecia areata. Some clones in this sample may be carry-over from other donors' samples.

This clonotype has ten or more counts. The J gene is TRBJ2-3, the V gene TRBV29-1; weak D call: TRBD2 (6 bases). The V end was cut by 7 bases, the J end by 14 bases, with 16 bases between. Looked up from germline, CDR1 is SQVTM and CDR2 is ANQGSEA. The CDR3 is 10 residues long. Here the CDR3 DNA reads TGCAGCGCTGGGGACTCAGTCGGGTATTTT. Amino acids: CSAGDSVGYF.

The CDR3 protein is CASSQVGVVQGSNEQFF. CDR3 bases: TGCGCCAGCAGCCAAGTCGGGGTGGTCCAGGGATCGAATGAGCAGTTCTTC. This sequence joins TRBV4-1 and TRBJ2-1; D may be TRBD1 or TRBD2 (5 bases each). The CDR3 extends over 17 amino acids. The germline gives CDR1 MGHRA, CDR2 YSYEKL. V dropped 1 base and J dropped 7 bases, with 20 bases sitting between them.

The sample holds many counts of this clonotype. The chain uses TRBV20-1 and TRBJ2-1; D unresolved. The germline gives CDR1 DFQATT, CDR2 SNEGSKA (reference sequence). This CDR3 spans 15 amino acids. Trimming left V 5 bases short and J 4 bases short, with 18 bases between. CDR3 residues: CSAPNPITPYNEQFF. The CDR3 nucleotides read TGCAGTGCTCCAAACCCCATCACGCCGTACAATGAGCAGTTCTTC.